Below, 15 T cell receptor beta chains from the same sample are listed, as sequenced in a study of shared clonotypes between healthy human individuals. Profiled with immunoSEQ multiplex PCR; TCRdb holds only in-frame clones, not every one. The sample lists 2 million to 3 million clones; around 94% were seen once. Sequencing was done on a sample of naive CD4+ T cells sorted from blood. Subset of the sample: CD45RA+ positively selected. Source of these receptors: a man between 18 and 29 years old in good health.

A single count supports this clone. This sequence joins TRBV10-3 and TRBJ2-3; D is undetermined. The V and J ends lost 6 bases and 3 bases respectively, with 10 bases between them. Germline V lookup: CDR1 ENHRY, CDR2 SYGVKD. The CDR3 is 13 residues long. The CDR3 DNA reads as TGTGCCATCAGGACGGACCCTACAGATACGCAGTATTTT. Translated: CAIRTDPTDTQYF.

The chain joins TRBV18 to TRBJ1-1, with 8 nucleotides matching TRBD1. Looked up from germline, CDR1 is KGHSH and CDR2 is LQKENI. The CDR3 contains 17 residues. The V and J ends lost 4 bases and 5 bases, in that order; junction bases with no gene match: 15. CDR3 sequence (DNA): TGTGCCAGCTCACTGACAGGGGACAGGATGGGTTCGACTGAAGCTTTCTTT. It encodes CASSLTGDRMGSTEAFF.

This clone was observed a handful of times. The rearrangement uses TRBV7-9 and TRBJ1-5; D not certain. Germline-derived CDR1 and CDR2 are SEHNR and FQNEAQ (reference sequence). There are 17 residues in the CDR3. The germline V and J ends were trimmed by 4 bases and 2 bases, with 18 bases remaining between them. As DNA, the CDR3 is TGTGCCAGCAGCTCATGGAAGGCCCTTGACGGCAATCAGCCCCAGCATTTT. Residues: CASSSWKALDGNQPQHF.

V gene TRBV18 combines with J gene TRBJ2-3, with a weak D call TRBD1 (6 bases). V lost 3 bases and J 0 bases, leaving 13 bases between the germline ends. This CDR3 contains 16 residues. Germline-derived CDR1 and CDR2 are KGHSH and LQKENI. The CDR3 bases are TGTGCCAGCTCACCGCTGACAGGTTCTAGCACAGATACGCAGTATTTT. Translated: CASSPLTGSSTDTQYF.

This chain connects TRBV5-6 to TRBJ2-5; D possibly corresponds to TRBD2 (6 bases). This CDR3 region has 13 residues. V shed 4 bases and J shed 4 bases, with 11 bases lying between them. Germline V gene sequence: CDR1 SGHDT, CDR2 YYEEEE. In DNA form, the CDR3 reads TGTGCCAGCAGCCGGGGACTTACAGAGACCCAGTACTTC. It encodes CASSRGLTETQYF.

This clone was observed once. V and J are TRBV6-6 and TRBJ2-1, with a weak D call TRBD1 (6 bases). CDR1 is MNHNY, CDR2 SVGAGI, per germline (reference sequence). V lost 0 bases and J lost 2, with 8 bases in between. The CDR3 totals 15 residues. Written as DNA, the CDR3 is TGTGCCAGCAGTTACTCAGGGGGAACCTACAATGAGCAGTTCTTC. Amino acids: CASSYSGGTYNEQFF.

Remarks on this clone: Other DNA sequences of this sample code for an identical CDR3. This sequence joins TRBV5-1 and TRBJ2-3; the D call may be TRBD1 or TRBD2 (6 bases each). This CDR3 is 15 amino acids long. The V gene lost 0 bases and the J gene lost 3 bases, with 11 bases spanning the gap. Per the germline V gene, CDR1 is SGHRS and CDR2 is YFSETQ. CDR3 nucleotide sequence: TGCGCCAGCAGCTTGGCCGGGGGCGGTACAGATACGCAGTATTTT. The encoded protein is CASSLAGGGTDTQYF.

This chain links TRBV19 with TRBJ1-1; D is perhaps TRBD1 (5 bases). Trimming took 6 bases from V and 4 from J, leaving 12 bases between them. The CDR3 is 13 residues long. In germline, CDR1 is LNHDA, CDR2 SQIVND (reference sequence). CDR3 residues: CASRSGVATEAFF. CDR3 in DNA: TGTGCCAGTAGATCGGGGGTGGCCACTGAAGCTTTCTTT.

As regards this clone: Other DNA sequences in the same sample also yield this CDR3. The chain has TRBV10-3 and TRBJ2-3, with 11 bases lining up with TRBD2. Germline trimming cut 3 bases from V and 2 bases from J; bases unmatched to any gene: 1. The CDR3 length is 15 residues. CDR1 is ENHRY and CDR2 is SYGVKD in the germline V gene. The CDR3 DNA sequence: TGTGCCATCAGTGAACTAGCGGGGGCCACAGATACGCAGTATTTT. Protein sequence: CAISELAGATDTQYF.

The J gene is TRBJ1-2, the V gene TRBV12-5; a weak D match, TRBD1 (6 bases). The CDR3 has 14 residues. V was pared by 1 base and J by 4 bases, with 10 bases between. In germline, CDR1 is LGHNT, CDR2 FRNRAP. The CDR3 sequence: CASGLETGFYGYTF. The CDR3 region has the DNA TGTGCTAGTGGTTTGGAGACAGGATTCTATGGCTACACCTTC.

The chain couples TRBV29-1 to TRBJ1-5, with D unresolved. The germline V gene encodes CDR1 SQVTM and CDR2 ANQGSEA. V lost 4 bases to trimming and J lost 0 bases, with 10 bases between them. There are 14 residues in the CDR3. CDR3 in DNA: TGCAGCGTTGTTGGAGGTGATAGCAATCAGCCCCAGCATTTT. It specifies CSVVGGDSNQPQHF.

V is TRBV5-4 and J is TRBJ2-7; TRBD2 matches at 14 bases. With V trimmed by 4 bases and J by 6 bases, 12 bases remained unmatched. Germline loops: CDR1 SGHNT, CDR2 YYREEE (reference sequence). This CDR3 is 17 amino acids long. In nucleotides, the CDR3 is TGTGCCAGCAGCGCGGGGACTAGCGGGGGACCACTCGGCGAGCAGTACTTC. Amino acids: CASSAGTSGGPLGEQYF.

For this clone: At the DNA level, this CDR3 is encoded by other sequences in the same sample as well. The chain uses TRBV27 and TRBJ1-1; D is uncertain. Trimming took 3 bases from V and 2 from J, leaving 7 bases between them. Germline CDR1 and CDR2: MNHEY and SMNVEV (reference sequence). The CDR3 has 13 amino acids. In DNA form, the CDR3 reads TGTGCCAGCAGTTTTCGGGCTAACACTGAAGCTTTCTTT. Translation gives CASSFRANTEAFF.

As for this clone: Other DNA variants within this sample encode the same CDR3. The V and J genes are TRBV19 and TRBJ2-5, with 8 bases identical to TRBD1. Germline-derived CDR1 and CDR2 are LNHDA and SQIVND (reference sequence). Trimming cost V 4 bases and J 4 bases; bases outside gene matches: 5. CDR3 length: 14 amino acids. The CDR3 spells CASSTAGGRETQYF. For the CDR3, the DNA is TGTGCCAGTAGTACCGCAGGGGGCCGAGAGACCCAGTACTTC.

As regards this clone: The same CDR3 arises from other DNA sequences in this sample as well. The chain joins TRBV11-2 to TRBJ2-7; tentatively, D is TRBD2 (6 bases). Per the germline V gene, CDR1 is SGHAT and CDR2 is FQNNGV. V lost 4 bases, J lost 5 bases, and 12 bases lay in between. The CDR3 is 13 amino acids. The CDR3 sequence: CASSSPGGNEQYF. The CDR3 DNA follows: TGTGCCAGCAGCTCTCCCGGCGGGAACGAGCAGTACTTC.